Listed below are T cell receptor beta chains from one sample, sequenced in a study of blood T cell repertoires in COVID-19. Sequencing used immunoSEQ multiplex PCR; TCRdb keeps in-frame clones, though not all of them. The sample has approximately 96,000 clones; roughly 90% are singletons. Sequencing was done on a sample of peripheral blood. Every receptor here comes from a man between 60 and 75 years old with acute or convalescent COVID-19. Both conserved end residues are part of each CDR3. The order of the fields is V gene, J gene, CDR3 protein.

TRBV5-1	TRBJ1-1	CASSIQGADTEAFF
TRBV5-1	TRBJ2-3	CASSLGLAIDTQYF
TRBV2	TRBJ1-1	CATTRARENTEAFF
TRBV11-2	TRBJ1-2	CASRSTLNYGYTF
TRBV5-6	TRBJ2-5	CASSVTGNQETQYF
TRBV14	TRBJ2-1	CASSLLAVSYNEQFF
TRBV11-2	TRBJ2-7	CASRDGLGKQYF
TRBV4-3	TRBJ1-2	CASSPLKGSGYTF
TRBV6-5	TRBJ1-4	CASSWWRGEKLFF
TRBV7-9	TRBJ2-2	CASSQSGVGELFF
TRBV6-1	TRBJ1-2	CASTPRGEIHYGYTF
TRBV10-3	TRBJ1-2	CAISKQGASDSGYTF
TRBV21-1	TRBJ2-2	CASSKESGRNTGELFF
TRBV10-3	TRBJ2-1	CAVGGSQSMNEQFF
TRBV27	TRBJ1-1	CASSGPLAEAFF
TRBV7-3	TRBJ2-1	CASSLGTTYNEQFF
TRBV5-5	TRBJ2-1	CASSFPGRGNEQFF
TRBV9	TRBJ2-7	CASSVGGTQSYEQYF
TRBV5-5	TRBJ2-3	CASSASGGSTDTQYF
TRBV19	TRBJ2-7	CASRGLENHEQYF
TRBV11-1	TRBJ1-4	CASSERQGAREKLFF
TRBV7-6	TRBJ1-1	CASSYYTTTEAFF
TRBV6-2/TRBV6-3	TRBJ1-5	CASSYSMVQGGAPGQPQHF
TRBV11-3	TRBJ2-4	CASSLDVRGQNIQYF
TRBV6-1	TRBJ2-3	CASSEADGNSDTQYF
TRBV3-1/TRBV3-2	TRBJ2-1	CASSQDPGGLYNEQFF
TRBV4-3	TRBJ2-7	CASRQTRGGGAIYEQYF
TRBV7-7	TRBJ2-1	CASSSGTGDNEQFF
TRBV2	TRBJ2-2	CASSVGRTGELFF
TRBV3-1/TRBV3-2	TRBJ1-1	CASSHPRSYTEAFF
TRBV4-2	TRBJ1-2	CASSQVPGDRSYGYTF
TRBV29-1	TRBJ2-5	CSVEVTGAETQYF